Sequencing of this TCR beta chain was carried out in a study of T cells in Graves' hyperthyroidism and ophthalmopathy. Using RNA transcripts as the source, TCR beta CDR3 regions were amplified. An initial round of RT-PCR targeting the TCR CDR3 relied on the HTBI primer set. MiXCR, applied by TCRdb to the multiplex PCR reads, yields one record per CDR3 protein. Of hundreds of thousands of distinct CDR3 sequences in the sample, around 46% were seen once. V shed 2 bases, J shed 4 bases, and the junction held 4 bases outside the gene matches. Germline lookup yields CDR1 SQVTM and CDR2 ANQGSEA. The CDR3 is made up of 14 amino acids.

The rearrangement uses TRBV29-1 and TRBJ2-7; 11 positions agree with TRBD2. Sequences were obtained from peripheral blood or thyroid tissue (not recorded which). The clonotype was recovered from a woman aged 18-35 years with Graves' hyperthyroidism. CDR3 bases: TGCAGCGTTGAAACTAGCGGGAGAGGGTACGAGCAGTACTTC. Protein: CSVETSGRGYEQYF.